These 16 T cell receptor beta chains share one sample of origin, sequenced in a study of vaccination effects on CD4 cells after COVID-19. On day 10 of culture, CD4+ T cells were separated out. Confirmation by PCR established that the person had SARS-CoV-2 infection between March and December 2020. Each participant was administered two doses of either the BNT162b2 or the mRNA-1273 vaccine. The method was immunoSEQ multiplex PCR; TCRdb's version includes in-frame clones alone and lacks a portion of them. The repertoire holds 35,000 to 55,000 clones, with less than 85% as singletons. Their antigens remain unidentified. The source was CD4+ T cells from PBMCs cultured without peptide, collected after COVID-19 vaccination. The source of these receptors is a human donor who had a prior SARS-CoV-2 infection.

This chain links TRBV5-6 with TRBJ2-7; no reliable D call. This CDR3 region has 13 residues. Deletions cut 5 bases from V and 6 bases from J, with 15 bases between. Germline V gives CDR1 SGHDT, CDR2 YYEEEE. In DNA form, the CDR3 reads TGTGCCAGCAGTGCCCCCCCCCGCGGCGAGCAGTACTTC. This sequence encodes CASSAPPRGEQYF.

V usage is TRBV28 and J usage is TRBJ2-6, with D possibly being TRBD2 (5 bases). Germline CDR1 reads MDHEN; CDR2 reads SYDVKM. This CDR3 contains 16 residues. V lost 2 bases and J 0 bases, leaving 8 bases between the germline ends. The CDR3: CASSLRLPSGANVLTF. The CDR3 nucleotides are TGTGCCAGCAGTTTACGACTACCCTCTGGGGCCAACGTCCTGACTTTC. Filled out from reference TRBV28 and TRBJ2-6, the complete variable domain reads DVKVTQSSRYLVKRTGEKVFLECVQDMDHENMFWYRQDPGLGLRLIYFSYDVKMKEKGDIPEGYSVSREKKERFSLILESASTNQTSMYLCASSLRLPSGANVLTFGAGSRLTVL.

The chain joins TRBV5-1 to TRBJ1-5; possibly TRBD1 for D (5 bases). The germline V and J ends were trimmed by 5 bases and 7 bases, with 7 bases remaining between them. The germline gives CDR1 SGHRS, CDR2 YFSETQ. The CDR3 loop spans 11 amino acids. CDR3 residues: CASRWGQPQHF. CDR3 nucleotide sequence: TGCGCCAGCAGGTGGGGCCAGCCCCAGCATTTT.

In this sample, this clone turned up a few times. This chain connects TRBV19 to TRBJ2-7; TRBD1 matches 9 bases. The CDR3 extends over 12 amino acids. The junction had 4 bases not matched to a gene; V was cut back by 10 bases and J by 3 bases. Per germline, CDR1 LNHDA and CDR2 SQIVND (reference sequence). The CDR3 DNA is TGTGCCACAACAGGGGGCGGCTACGAGCAGTACTTC. It codes for CATTGGGYEQYF.

This chain uses TRBV5-1 with TRBJ2-7; D gene ambiguous. Germline CDR1 and CDR2: SGHRS and YFSETQ. Deletions cut 3 bases from V and 2 bases from J, with 18 bases between. There are 16 residues in the CDR3. The CDR3 coding sequence is TGCGCCAGCAGCTCCAGACGGTCTTTCCTAGCCTACGAGCAGTACTTC. Protein product: CASSSRRSFLAYEQYF.

The J gene is TRBJ2-5, the V gene TRBV19; 7 bases are a match to TRBD1. Per the germline V gene, CDR1 is LNHDA and CDR2 is SQIVND (reference sequence). Trimming cost V 5 bases and J 13 bases; bases outside gene matches: 13. The CDR3 spans 13 residues. CDR3 protein: CASSSTPPTGMYF. The CDR3 nucleotides are TGTGCCAGTAGTTCCACTCCTCCGACAGGGATGTACTTC.

J is TRBJ1-5 and V is TRBV21-1; the tabulated D call, TRBD1, remains unverified against the DNA. TRBV21-1 is marked as a pseudogene. This CDR3 is built from 19 residues. The CDR3 sequence is CVSSTTTGVDGCSNQPQHF. The CDR3 region has the DNA TGTGTCAGCAGCACTACGACAGGGGTTGACGGATGCAGCAATCAGCCCCAGCATTTT.

The chain couples TRBV5-5 to TRBJ1-2; D not certain. Germline V gene sequence: CDR1 SGHKS, CDR2 YYEKEE (reference sequence). This CDR3 has 14 residues. V dropped 3 bases and J dropped 8 bases, with 17 bases sitting between them. The CDR3 bases are TGTGCCAGCAGCTCATACGGGAGTCCAGACGGCTACACCTTC. Translated, it gives CASSSYGSPDGYTF.

The V call is TRBV5-4, the J call TRBJ2-5, with 9 bases identical to TRBD1. From germline, CDR1 is SGHNT and CDR2 YYREEE (reference sequence). The V segment lost 7 bases and the J segment 2 bases; nucleotides outside the gene matches: 6. This CDR3 is built from 14 residues. CDR3 nucleotide sequence: TGTGCCAGCGCCCCGACAGGGGGTCAAGAGACCCAGTACTTC. Protein: CASAPTGGQETQYF. The full variable domain, completed using reference TRBV5-4 and TRBJ2-5, is ETGVTQSPTHLIKTRGQQVTLRCSSQSGHNTVSWYQQALGQGPQFIFQYYREEENGRGNFPPRFSGLQFPNYSSELNVNALELDDSALYLCASAPTGGQETQYFGPGTRLLVL.

The chain carries TRBV16 and TRBJ2-7; perhaps TRBD2 as D (6 bases). V gave up 5 bases and J gave up 0 bases, with 17 bases separating them. The CDR3 runs to 16 residues. Germline CDR1 reads KGHSY; CDR2 reads FQNENV. Here the CDR3 DNA reads TGTGCCAGCAGCGGGGAGGACAATAGGAGCTCCTACGAGCAGTACTTC. Residues: CASSGEDNRSSYEQYF. Variable domain in full (rest from reference TRBV16 and TRBJ2-7): GEEVAQTPKHLVRGEGQKAKLYCAPIKGHSYVFWYQQVLKNEFKFLISFQNENVFDETGMPKERFSAKCLPNSPCSLEIQATKLEDSAVYFCASSGEDNRSSYEQYFGPGTRLTVT.

This clone appeared once. The V call is TRBV7-3, the J call TRBJ1-1, with a possible D match to TRBD1 (6 bases). The germline gives CDR1 SGHTA, CDR2 FQGTGA. Deletions cut 5 bases from V and 7 bases from J, with 20 bases between. This CDR3 has 15 residues. Here the CDR3 reads CASSQRGGREGEAFF. CDR3 coding DNA: TGTGCCAGCAGCCAGAGGGGGGGGCGAGAGGGTGAAGCTTTCTTT.

This chain joins TRBV5-4 and TRBJ2-1; D unresolved. CDR3 length: 15 amino acids. The V end was cut by 3 bases, the J end by 0 bases, with 10 bases between. Germline V lookup: CDR1 SGHNT, CDR2 YYREEE (reference sequence). CDR3 nucleotide sequence: TGTGCCAGCAGCTCCGAGCGTAGCTCCTACAATGAGCAGTTCTTC. Its translation: CASSSERSSYNEQFF.

The genes are TRBV4-1 and TRBJ1-2; possible D gene TRBD1, 6 bases. Trimming removed 0 bases from V and 4 bases from J, with 12 bases in between. Germline V lookup: CDR1 MGHRA, CDR2 YSYEKL. The CDR3 contains 15 residues. The CDR3 protein is CASSQDIQGTYGYTF. The CDR3 DNA is TGCGCCAGCAGCCAAGATATTCAGGGGACCTATGGCTACACCTTC.

The chain uses TRBV2 and TRBJ2-1; D not resolved. V lost 8 bases and J lost 4, with 6 bases in between. The germline gives CDR1 SNHLY, CDR2 FYNNEI. The CDR3 has 11 amino acids. CDR3 bases: TGTGCCAGCCGAGTTTACAATGAGCAGTTCTTC. Translating it yields CASRVYNEQFF.

This clone was picked up a small number of times. The chain's CDR3 is CASSLLGTGYNSPLHF. Written as DNA, the CDR3 is TGCGCCAGCAGCTTGCTTGGGACAGGCTATAATTCACCCCTCCACTTT. The genes are TRBV5-1 and TRBJ1-6, with 8 bases identical to TRBD1. Germline CDR1 and CDR2: SGHRS and YFSETQ. This CDR3 region has 16 residues. Losses at the gene ends were 1 base for V and 3 bases for J; bases not matched to a gene: 3. Full variable domain (remainder filled in from reference TRBV5-1 and TRBJ1-6): KAGVTQTPRYLIKTRGQQVTLSCSPISGHRSVSWYQQTPGQGLQFLFEYFSETQRNKGNFPGRFSGRQFSNSRSEMNVSTLELGDSALYLCASSLLGTGYNSPLHFGNGTRLTVT.

The gene calls are TRBV11-3 and TRBJ1-1, with 8 bases that match TRBD1. The CDR3 is 14 amino acids. Germline assignment: CDR1 SGHNT and CDR2 YENEEA. V gave up 2 bases and J gave up 5 bases; unmatched junction bases: 4. The CDR3 bases are TGTGCCAGCAGCTTACGACAGGGGCGGACTGAAGCTTTCTTT. This gives the protein CASSLRQGRTEAFF.